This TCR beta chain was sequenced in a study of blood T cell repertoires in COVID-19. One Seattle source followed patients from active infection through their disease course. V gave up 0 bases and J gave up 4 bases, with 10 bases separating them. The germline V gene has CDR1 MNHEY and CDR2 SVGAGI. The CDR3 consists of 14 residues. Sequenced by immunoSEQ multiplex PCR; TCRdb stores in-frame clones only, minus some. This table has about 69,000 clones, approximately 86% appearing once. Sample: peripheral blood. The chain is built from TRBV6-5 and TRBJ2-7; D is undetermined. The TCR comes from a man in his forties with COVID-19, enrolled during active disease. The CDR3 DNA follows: TGTGCCAGCAGTTACTCTGCGGTCGATTACGAGCAGTACTTC. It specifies CASSYSAVDYEQYF.